This TCR beta chain was documented in a study of blood T cell repertoires in COVID-19. Participants were placed into cohorts based on the clinical history they reported. Libraries were prepared by immunoSEQ multiplex PCR; TCRdb keeps only in-frame clonotypes and omits some of them. The sample lists some 300,000 clones; around nine tenths were seen once. Sequenced sample: PBMCs or T cells enriched from blood (not recorded which). The source of this sequence is a woman aged 60-75 years in a cohort exposed to, infected with or recovered from COVID-19 (not recorded which).

The CDR3 loop reads CASTRRGGDQPQHF. The CDR3, as DNA: TGTGCCAGCACTCGTCGCGGCGGCGATCAGCCCCAGCATTTT. The chain is built from TRBV28 and TRBJ1-5; D uncertain. V was pared by 7 bases and J by 5 bases, with 15 bases between. The CDR3 consists of 14 residues. The germline V gene encodes CDR1 MDHEN and CDR2 SYDVKM.